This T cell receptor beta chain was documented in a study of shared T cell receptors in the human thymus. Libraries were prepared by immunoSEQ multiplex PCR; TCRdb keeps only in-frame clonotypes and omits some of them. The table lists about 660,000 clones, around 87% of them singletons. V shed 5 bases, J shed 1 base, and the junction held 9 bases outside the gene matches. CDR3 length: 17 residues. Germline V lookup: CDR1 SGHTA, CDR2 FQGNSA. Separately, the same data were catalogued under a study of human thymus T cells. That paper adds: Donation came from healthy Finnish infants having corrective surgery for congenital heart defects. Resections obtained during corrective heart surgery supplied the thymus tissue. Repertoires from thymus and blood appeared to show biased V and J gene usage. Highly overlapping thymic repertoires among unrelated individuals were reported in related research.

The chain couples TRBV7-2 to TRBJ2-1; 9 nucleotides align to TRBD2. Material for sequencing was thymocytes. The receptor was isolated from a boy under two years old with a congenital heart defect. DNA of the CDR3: TGTGCCAGCAGCCCCCAACTAGCGGGTAGATCCTACAATGAGCAGTTCTTC. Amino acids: CASSPQLAGRSYNEQFF. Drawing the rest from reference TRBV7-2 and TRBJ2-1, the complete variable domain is GAGVSQSPSNKVTEKGKDVELRCDPISGHTALYWYRQSLGQGLEFLIYFQGNSAPDKSGLPSDRFSAERTGGSVSTLTIQRTQQEDSAVYLCASSPQLAGRSYNEQFFGPGTRLTVL.